This is a list of T cell receptor beta chains from one sample in a study of blood T cell repertoires in COVID-19. Clones were sequenced by immunoSEQ multiplex PCR, and TCRdb holds only the in-frame ones, with some missing. The sample lists 55,000 to 90,000 clones, 86% occurring once. The sequencing sample was made of peripheral blood. The receptor set was obtained from a man in his 70s with active COVID-19. CDR3s include the opening cysteine and the closing phenylalanine or tryptophan.

CASSLGGDEQFF TRBJ2-1 TRBV12-3/TRBV12-4
CASAPNWGRDTEAFF TRBJ1-1 TRBV5-1
CASSMVRGQGSLNSNQPQHF TRBJ1-5 TRBV19
CASSQDAAASYNEQFF TRBJ2-1 TRBV4-3
CASSFVLREQYF TRBJ2-7 TRBV5-6
CASEGRTMNTEAFF TRBJ1-1 TRBV7-9
CAITAREGGNSPLHF TRBJ1-6 TRBV10-3
CASSIGGLSTGEKLFF TRBJ1-4 TRBV19
CASSPLAGPYSNQPQHF TRBJ1-5 TRBV27
CASSRGAPGAAEGYEQYF TRBJ2-7 TRBV6-6
CASSLSGQGVYGYTF TRBJ1-2 TRBV28
CASTEGTGGGEKLFF TRBJ1-4 TRBV2
CASSLTGASTDTQYF TRBJ2-3 TRBV9
CASSVAGTGDPNTEAFF TRBJ1-1 TRBV9
CASSPQGVNEQYF TRBJ2-7 TRBV5-6
CASKGGSYNEQFF TRBJ2-1 TRBV12-3/TRBV12-4
CASSTRTVTNTEAFF TRBJ1-1 TRBV19
CASTPGVVGETQYF TRBJ2-5 TRBV9
CASSQDRGLWPYEQYF TRBJ2-7 TRBV4-3
CASGLDRGPDEQFF TRBJ2-1 TRBV6-5
CSGGDSYGYTF TRBJ1-2 TRBV29-1
CASSPVWLARPTDTQYF TRBJ2-3 TRBV6-2/TRBV6-3
CASGPGYNEQFF TRBJ2-1 TRBV5-6